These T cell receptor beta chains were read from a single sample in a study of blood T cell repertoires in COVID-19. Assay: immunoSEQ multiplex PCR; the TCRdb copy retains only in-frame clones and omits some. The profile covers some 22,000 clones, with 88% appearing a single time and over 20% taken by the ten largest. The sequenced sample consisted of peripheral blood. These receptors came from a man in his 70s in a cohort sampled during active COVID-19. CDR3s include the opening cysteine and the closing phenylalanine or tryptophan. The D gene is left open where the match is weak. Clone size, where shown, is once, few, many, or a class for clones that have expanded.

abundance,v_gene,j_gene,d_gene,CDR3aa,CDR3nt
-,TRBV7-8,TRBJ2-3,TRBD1,CASSIKKGQGTDTQYF,TGTGCCAGCAGCATTAAAAAAGGACAGGGTACAGATACGCAGTATTTT
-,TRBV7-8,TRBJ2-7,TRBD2,CASSGRLAGYEQYF,TGTGCCAGCAGTGGGCGACTAGCGGGCTACGAGCAGTACTTC
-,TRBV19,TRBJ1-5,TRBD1,CASSIGQGNNQPQHF,TGTGCCAGTAGTATAGGACAGGGTAACAATCAGCCCCAGCATTTT
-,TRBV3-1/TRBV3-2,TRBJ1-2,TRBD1,CASSRTGRYGYTF,TGTGCCAGCAGTCGGACAGGGAGGTATGGCTACACCTTC
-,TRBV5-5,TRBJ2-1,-,CASSLPGTPNNEQFF,TGTGCCAGCAGCTTGCCGGGGACACCTAACAATGAGCAGTTCTTC
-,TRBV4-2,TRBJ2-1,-,CASSQDFYDNEQFF,TGTGCCAGCAGCCAAGATTTTTATGACAATGAGCAGTTCTTC
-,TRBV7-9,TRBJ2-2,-,CASSPRTPGDTGELFF,TGTGCCAGCAGCCCCAGGACCCCAGGGGACACCGGGGAGCTGTTTTTT
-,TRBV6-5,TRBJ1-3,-,CASSYSGQGNTIYF,TGTGCCAGCAGTTACTCAGGACAGGGAAACACCATATATTTT
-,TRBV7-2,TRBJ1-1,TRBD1,CASSPQGGNTEAFF,TGTGCCAGCAGCCCTCAGGGGGGCAACACTGAAGCTTTCTTT
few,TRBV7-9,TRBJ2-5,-,CASSTYRGGETQYF,TGTGCCAGCAGCACATATCGGGGAGGAGAGACCCAGTACTTC
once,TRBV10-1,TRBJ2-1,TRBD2,CASRKAGEIDYNEQFF,TGCGCCAGCCGGAAAGCGGGAGAGATTGACTACAATGAGCAGTTCTTC
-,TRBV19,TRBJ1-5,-,CASSREIGQPQHF,TGTGCCAGTAGTCGGGAGATCGGTCAGCCCCAGCATTTT
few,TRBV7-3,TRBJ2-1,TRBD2,CASSLRGRLAGGTRTYNEQFF,TGTGCCAGCAGCTTAAGGGGTCGACTAGCGGGAGGGACCAGGACCTACAATGAGCAGTTCTTC
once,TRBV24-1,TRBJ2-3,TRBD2,CATSDLSGTGSTDTQYF,TGTGCCACCAGTGATTTGAGCGGGACCGGTAGCACAGATACGCAGTATTTT
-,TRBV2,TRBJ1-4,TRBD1,CASSARDRKATNEKLFF,TGTGCCAGCAGCGCCCGGGACAGAAAAGCAACTAATGAAAAACTGTTTTTT
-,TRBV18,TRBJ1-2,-,CASSRDGANYGYTF,TGTGCCAGCTCTCGCGACGGAGCTAACTATGGCTACACCTTC
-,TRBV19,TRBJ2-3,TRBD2,CASSQGLAGGTDTQYF,TGTGCCAGTAGTCAAGGACTAGCGGGAGGTACAGATACGCAGTATTTT
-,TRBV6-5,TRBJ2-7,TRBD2,CASSYSGGGYEQYF,TGTGCCAGCAGTTACTCGGGGGGGGGCTACGAGCAGTACTTC
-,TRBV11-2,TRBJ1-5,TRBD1,CASSLGVGGHQPQHF,TGTGCCAGCAGCTTAGGTGTAGGGGGCCATCAGCCCCAGCATTTT
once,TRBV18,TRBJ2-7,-,CASSRQGRDREQYF,TGTGCCAGCTCACGCCAGGGGCGAGATCGCGAGCAGTACTTC
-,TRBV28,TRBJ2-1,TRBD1,CASSSAGTGGRPFF,TGTGCCAGCAGTTCCGCCGGGACAGGGGGTCGTCCGTTCTTC
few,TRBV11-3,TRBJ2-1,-,CASSGTQYNEQFF,TGTGCCAGCAGCGGGACACAGTACAATGAGCAGTTCTTC
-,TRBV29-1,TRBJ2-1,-,CSSGGQTSYNEQFF,TGCAGCTCCGGGGGACAGACCTCCTACAATGAGCAGTTCTTC
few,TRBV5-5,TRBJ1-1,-,CASSFLGATEAFF,TGTGCCAGCAGCTTTTTAGGAGCCACTGAAGCTTTCTTT
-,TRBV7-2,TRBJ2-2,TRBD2,CASSLGYGGRATGELFF,TGTGCCAGCAGCTTAGGGTATGGCGGGAGGGCCACCGGGGAGCTGTTTTTT
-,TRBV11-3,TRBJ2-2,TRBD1,CASSMGQGGTGELFF,TGTGCCAGCAGCATGGGACAGGGAGGTACCGGGGAGCTGTTTTTT
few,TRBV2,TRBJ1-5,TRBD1,CASRGQYSNQPQHF,TGTGCCAGCAGGGGACAGTATAGCAATCAGCCCCAGCATTTT
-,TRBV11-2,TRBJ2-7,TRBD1,CASSRSTGGKGEQYF,TGTGCCAGCAGCAGATCGACAGGGGGCAAAGGAGAGCAGTACTTC
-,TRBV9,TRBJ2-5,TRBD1,CASSGEGTGRETQYF,TGTGCCTCCTCCGGGGAGGGGACAGGGCGGGAGACCCAGTACTTC
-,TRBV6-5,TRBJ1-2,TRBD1,CASSYFSGQGESGYTF,TGTGCCAGCAGTTACTTCTCGGGACAGGGGGAGAGTGGCTACACCTTC
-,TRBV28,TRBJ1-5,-,CASKVGGTYQPQHF,TGTGCCAGCAAGGTCGGGGGGACTTATCAGCCCCAGCATTTT